The 17 T cell receptor beta chains listed next were all sequenced from one sample in a study of blood T cell repertoires in COVID-19. The data were produced by immunoSEQ multiplex PCR, yet TCRdb's version contains in-frame clones alone and is incomplete. The table shows about 370,000 clones, with around 91% occurring only once. The sample consisted of peripheral blood. The receptors were sampled from a man between 18 and 29 years old with active or convalescent COVID-19.

This CDR3 is CASSSDRYSGNTIYF. The DNA for the CDR3 is TGTGCCAGCAGTTCCGACAGGTACTCTGGAAACACCATATATTTT. This chain uses TRBV6-5 with TRBJ1-3; the D gene is possibly TRBD1 (6 bases). CDR1 and CDR2 from the germline V gene are MNHEY and SVGAGI. Trimming removed 4 bases at V and 0 bases at J, with 10 bases between. The CDR3 extends over 15 amino acids.

The V gene is TRBV14, the J gene TRBJ1-4, with D uncertain. Trimming left V 4 bases short and J 7 bases short, with 13 bases between. Germline loops: CDR1 SGHDN, CDR2 FVKESK. The CDR3 extends over 14 amino acids. This CDR3 reads CASSPGILPEKLFF. Written as DNA, the CDR3 is TGTGCCAGCAGCCCCGGGATCCTTCCTGAAAAACTGTTTTTT.

The chain carries TRBV10-1 and TRBJ1-2, with TRBD1 as a possible D gene (6 bases). V lost 7 bases, J lost 4 bases, and 22 bases lay in between. The CDR3 totals 16 residues. Germline CDR1 WNHNN, CDR2 SYGVQD (reference sequence). In DNA form, the CDR3 reads TGCGCCAGCACACCGAGACAAGCAGGGGACCGCTATGGCTACACCTTC. This codes for CASTPRQAGDRYGYTF.

The chain has TRBV5-8 and TRBJ2-6; D is unclear. In germline, CDR1 is SGHTS, CDR2 YDEGEE. The V end was cut by 2 bases, the J end by 2 bases, with 8 bases between. There are 15 residues in the CDR3. Here the CDR3 reads CASSLTLAGANVLTF. CDR3 nucleotide sequence: TGTGCCAGCAGCTTAACTTTGGCTGGGGCCAACGTCCTGACTTTC.

This chain uses TRBV27 with TRBJ2-7; D gene ambiguous. The CDR3 has 13 amino acids. CDR1 is MNHEY and CDR2 is SMNVEV in the germline V gene (reference sequence). V lost 2 bases, J lost 3 bases, and 8 bases lay in between. The CDR3 loop reads CASSLGPLYEQYF. The CDR3 DNA is TGTGCCAGCAGTTTAGGGCCCCTCTACGAGCAGTACTTC.

This chain joins TRBV5-1 and TRBJ2-5; TRBD2 aligns across 14 bases. Germline V CDR1 and CDR2: SGHRS, YFSETQ. This CDR3 has 15 amino acids. Trimming cost V 5 bases and J 5 bases; bases outside gene matches: 5. The CDR3 sequence: CASRTSGRGAETQYF. CDR3 DNA sequence: TGCGCCAGCAGGACTAGCGGGAGGGGGGCGGAGACCCAGTACTTC.

This clone was detected many times. CDR3 nucleotides: TGTGCCAGCAGTCCCCCGGAAGGGGGAGCAGAGACCCAGTACTTC. It is translated as CASSPPEGGAETQYF. The rearrangement links TRBV6-2 or TRBV6-3 to TRBJ2-5; TRBD1 is a possible D gene (6 bases). The germline V gene encodes CDR1 MNHEY and CDR2 SVGEGT. Trimming removed 5 bases from V and 4 bases from J, with 17 bases in between. The CDR3 extends over 15 amino acids.

The V call is TRBV28, the J call TRBJ2-7, with 13 positions matching TRBD2. Germline CDR1 reads MDHEN; CDR2 reads SYDVKM. V lost 3 bases to trimming and J lost 5 bases; unmatched junction nucleotides: 7. The CDR3 runs to 16 residues. CDR3 loop: CASSFLGLAGPHEQYF. CDR3 nucleotides: TGTGCCAGCAGTTTCCTGGGACTAGCGGGACCACACGAGCAGTACTTC.

V gene TRBV19 combines with J gene TRBJ2-7; TRBD2 agrees at 7 bases. Per germline, CDR1 LNHDA and CDR2 SQIVND (reference sequence). The CDR3 spans 14 residues. Losses at the gene ends were 7 bases for V and 2 bases for J; bases not matched to a gene: 8. The CDR3 DNA sequence: TGTGCCAGTACCCGGACTAGTGGCGCCTACGAGCAGTACTTC. Its translation: CASTRTSGAYEQYF. The variable domain in full, with the rest retrieved from reference TRBV19 and TRBJ2-7, is DGGITQSPKYLFRKEGQNVTLSCEQNLNHDAMYWYRQDPGQGLRLIYYSQIVNDFQKGDIAEGYSVSREKKESFPLTVTSAQKNPTAFYLCASTRTSGAYEQYFGPGTRLTVT.

V and J are TRBV7-7 and TRBJ2-1, with 10 bases identical to TRBD1. V gave up 0 bases and J gave up 6 bases; unmatched junction bases: 2. This CDR3 region has 15 residues. CDR1 SSHAT and CDR2 FNYEAQ come from the germline V gene (reference sequence). DNA for the CDR3: TGTGCCAGCAGCTTAGCGGGGACAGGGGCCAATGAGCAGTTCTTC. It is translated as CASSLAGTGANEQFF.

The V call is TRBV5-1, the J call TRBJ2-1; a possible D gene is TRBD1 (5 bases). Germline lookup yields CDR1 SGHRS and CDR2 YFSETQ. CDR3 length: 13 residues. The ends were cut back, 3 bases at V and 4 bases at J, with 8 bases in the middle. The CDR3 reads CASSSDSYNEQFF. The CDR3 coding sequence is TGCGCCAGCAGCTCCGACAGTTACAATGAGCAGTTCTTC.

This chain links TRBV15 with TRBJ2-7; 8 nucleotides align to TRBD2. Germline V lookup: CDR1 LNHNV, CDR2 YYDKDF (reference sequence). The length of the CDR3 is 14 residues. J lost 3 bases, V lost 1 base, and 2 bases had no gene match. CDR3 residues: CATSRAGTSYEQYF. CDR3 coding DNA: TGTGCCACCAGCAGAGCCGGGACTAGCTACGAGCAGTACTTC.

This rearrangement joins TRBV6-5 to TRBJ1-2; D perhaps matches TRBD1 (5 bases). Germline loops: CDR1 MNHEY, CDR2 SVGAGI. V lost 0 bases and J 0 bases, leaving 8 bases between the germline ends. The CDR3 loop spans 15 amino acids. The CDR3 loop reads CASSYSTAANYGYTF. CDR3 in DNA: TGTGCCAGCAGTTACTCGACAGCCGCTAACTATGGCTACACCTTC.

The chain joins TRBV28 to TRBJ2-1; D is perhaps TRBD1 (5 bases). The CDR3 is made up of 14 amino acids. CDR1 is MDHEN, CDR2 SYDVKM, per germline. With 6 bases removed from V and 5 bases from J, the gap between germline ends came to 14 bases. The CDR3 protein is CASRGERADNEQFF. CDR3 sequence (DNA): TGTGCCAGCAGAGGGGAAAGGGCTGACAATGAGCAGTTCTTC.

The CDR3 DNA is TGTGCCAGCAGCGTAACCCGGGGGGGTTCAACCGGGGAGCTGTTTTTT. It encodes CASSVTRGGSTGELFF. V is TRBV9 and J is TRBJ2-2, with TRBD2 matching 8 bases. Germline V gives CDR1 SGDLS, CDR2 YYNGEE. The CDR3 consists of 16 residues. The J segment lost 5 bases and the V segment lost 1 base, leaving 7 bases of the junction unmatched.

The chain joins TRBV7-9 to TRBJ2-5; TRBD2 aligns across 12 bases. The CDR3 is 15 amino acids. CDR1 and CDR2 (germline): SEHNR, FQNEAQ (reference sequence). The V gene end was trimmed by 7 bases and the J gene end by 2 bases; junction bases not matched to a gene: 5. Here the CDR3 reads CASMLAGGWQETQYF. The CDR3 coding sequence is TGTGCCAGCATGCTAGCGGGAGGGTGGCAAGAGACCCAGTACTTC. The whole variable domain, filled in from reference TRBV7-9 and TRBJ2-5, reads DTGVSQNPRHKITKRGQNVTFRCDPISEHNRLYWYRQTLGQGPEFLTYFQNEAQLEKSRLLSDRFSAERPKGSFSTLEIQRTEQGDSAMYLCASMLAGGWQETQYFGPGTRLLVL.

In nucleotides, the CDR3 is TGTGCCAGCAGCGATGGGGGAGGGGGAACTGGAAACACCATATATTTT. Translated: CASSDGGGGTGNTIYF. The chain joins TRBV7-9 to TRBJ1-3; tentatively, D is TRBD1 (6 bases). Trimming took off 5 bases at V and 2 bases at J, with 16 bases between the two ends. The germline V gene encodes CDR1 SEHNR and CDR2 FQNEAQ (reference sequence). The CDR3 consists of 16 residues.